Each of the 17 T cell receptor beta chains below was sequenced from the same sample in a study of cytomegalovirus exposure and HLA in healthy donors. A multiplex PCR was run with 60 Vbeta primers and 13 Jbeta primers. Generated by immunoSEQ multiplex PCR, the TCRdb table keeps only in-frame clones and is missing some. This sample yields around 200,000 clones, of which around 81% are seen a single time; around 2% belongs to the top ten. Sequencing was performed on PBMCs. All receptors derive from a woman in her twenties or thirties in good health and CMV-seropositive.

This chain connects TRBV19 to TRBJ2-3; maybe TRBD1 (5 bases). CDR3 size: 14 residues. V was shortened by 10 bases and J by 0 bases, with 14 bases between the two germline ends. Germline CDR1 is LNHDA and CDR2 is SQIVND (reference sequence). The CDR3 loop reads CATTTTASTDTQYF. Here the CDR3 DNA reads TGTGCCACCACGACGACAGCTAGCACAGATACGCAGTATTTT.

The rearrangement joins TRBV6-5 to TRBJ1-1; TRBD1 matches 7 bases. CDR1 and CDR2 from the germline V gene are MNHEY and SVGAGI. V dropped 0 bases and J dropped 4; count of bases not matched to a gene: 5. The CDR3 length is 15 residues. The CDR3 nucleotides are TGTGCCAGCAGTTACTCGAAGACAGGGCGCACTGAAGCTTTCTTT. It translates to CASSYSKTGRTEAFF.

V and J are TRBV27 and TRBJ2-1; no definite D call. V was clipped by 4 bases and J by 3 bases, with 13 bases between them. Germline lookup yields CDR1 MNHEY and CDR2 SMNVEV (reference sequence). This CDR3 has 15 amino acids. The CDR3 bases are TGTGCCAGCAGTTCGACTGGCCCCGACTACAATGAGCAGTTCTTC. This codes for CASSSTGPDYNEQFF.

This clone was seen a single time. The chain joins TRBV10-3 to TRBJ1-2; 7 bases align to TRBD1. The CDR3 contains 16 residues. Germline CDR1 is ENHRY and CDR2 is SYGVKD. Losses at the gene ends were 2 bases for V and 2 bases for J; bases not matched to a gene: 8. The CDR3 bases are TGTGCCATCAGTGAGACGAGGGGGCAGAGAAACTATGGCTACACCTTC. Protein sequence: CAISETRGQRNYGYTF.

V is TRBV21-1 and J is TRBJ1-1. TRBV21-1 is shown as a pseudogene. The CDR3 runs 15 residues. CDR3 residues: CASSIKDLLNTEAFF. For the CDR3, the DNA is TGTGCCAGCAGCATTAAGGACTTACTGAACACTGAAGCTTTCTTT.

The chain recombines TRBV9 with TRBJ1-1, with no clear D. Deletions cut 0 bases from V and 1 base from J, with 7 bases between. The V gene's germline CDR1 is SGDLS and CDR2 YYNGEE. The CDR3 consists of 14 residues. The CDR3 protein is CASSVGEWNTEAFF. The DNA for the CDR3 is TGTGCCAGCAGCGTAGGGGAGTGGAACACTGAAGCTTTCTTT. Variable domain in full (rest from reference TRBV9 and TRBJ1-1): DSGVTQTPKHLITATGQRVTLRCSPRSGDLSVYWYQQSLDQGLQFLIQYYNGEERAKGNILERFSAQQFPDLHSELNLSSLELGDSALYFCASSVGEWNTEAFFGQGTRLTVV.

This clone has more than one count but fewer than ten. The CDR3 is CASSQEAGGYNEQFF. DNA for the CDR3: TGTGCCAGCAGCCAAGAGGCGGGGGGGTACAATGAGCAGTTCTTC. This chain uses TRBV11-2 with TRBJ2-1, with TRBD2 matching over 9 bases. The CDR3 length is 15 residues. The J segment lost 4 bases and the V segment lost 5 bases, leaving 6 bases of the junction unmatched. From germline, CDR1 is SGHAT and CDR2 FQNNGV. The variable domain in full, with the rest retrieved from reference TRBV11-2 and TRBJ2-1, is EAGVAQSPRYKIIEKRQSVAFWCNPISGHATLYWYQQILGQGPKLLIQFQNNGVVDDSQLPKDRFSAERLKGVDSTLKIQPAKLEDSAVYLCASSQEAGGYNEQFFGPGTRLTVL.

Only one count was recorded for this clone. The chain links TRBV19 to TRBJ2-3; 11 positions agree with TRBD2. After removal of 10 bases from V and 4 bases from J, the junction contained 25 bases not matched to a gene. The length of the CDR3 is 20 residues. Germline V gene data show CDR1 as LNHDA and CDR2 as SQIVND (reference sequence). The CDR3 region is CATLRTAFVSASGRSDTQYF. In nucleotides, the CDR3 is TGTGCCACCCTCAGAACGGCCTTTGTCAGCGCTAGCGGGAGGTCAGATACGCAGTATTTT.

The chain is built from TRBV7-2 and TRBJ1-6; 10 bases agree with TRBD1. With V trimmed by 1 base and J by 9 bases, 12 bases remained unmatched. From germline, CDR1 is SGHTA and CDR2 FQGNSA. The CDR3 is made up of 18 amino acids. CDR3 region: CASSLEGQTGGVSSPLHF. DNA for the CDR3: TGTGCCAGCAGCTTAGAGGGTCAGACAGGGGGCGTCTCTTCACCCCTCCACTTT. Supplemented by reference TRBV7-2 and TRBJ1-6, the full variable domain reads GAGVSQSPSNKVTEKGKDVELRCDPISGHTALYWYRQSLGQGLEFLIYFQGNSAPDKSGLPSDRFSAERTGGSVSTLTIQRTQQEDSAVYLCASSLEGQTGGVSSPLHFGNGTRLTVT.

The chain has TRBV15 and TRBJ2-1, with TRBD2 matching over 7 bases. The CDR3 runs to 16 residues. Germline assignment: CDR1 LNHNV and CDR2 YYDKDF (reference sequence). V gave up 1 base and J gave up 9 bases; unmatched junction bases: 12. The DNA of the CDR3 is TGTGCCACCAGCAGAGGCCTAGCGGAGACTTACGGTGAGCAGTTCTTC. Residues: CATSRGLAETYGEQFF.

The gene calls are TRBV30 and TRBJ1-5; D not resolved. The CDR3 extends over 13 amino acids. V shed 2 bases and J shed 4 bases, with 9 bases lying between them. Germline V CDR1 and CDR2: GTSNPN, SVGIG (reference sequence). CDR3 protein: CAWSTMRNQPQHF. The CDR3, as DNA: TGTGCCTGGAGTACCATGAGGAATCAGCCCCAGCATTTT.

The rearrangement joins TRBV9 to TRBJ1-2, with 9 bases lining up with TRBD1. The CDR3 spans 13 residues. Germline V CDR1 and CDR2: SGDLS, YYNGEE. V was clipped by 4 bases and J by 5 bases; unmatched bases: 3. The CDR3 loop reads CASSTGTGYGYTF. CDR3 nucleotides: TGTGCCAGCAGCACGGGGACAGGGTATGGCTACACCTTC.

Notes on this clone: At one boundary the junction diverges from the germline segment, which might be a read error. This chain connects TRBV7-9 to TRBJ2-7; the match to TRBD1 covers 8 bases. CDR3 length equals 14 residues. Germline CDR1 and CDR2: SEHNR and FQNEAQ (reference sequence). The chain's CDR3 is CSSSSRDRFNEQYF. The CDR3 DNA is TGTTCCAGCAGTTCCCGGGACAGGTTCAACGAGCAGTACTTC.

The chain employs TRBV7-9 and TRBJ1-2; D might be TRBD1 (6 bases). The CDR3 runs 16 residues. The germline CDR1 and CDR2 sequences are SEHNR and FQNEAQ (reference sequence). V was pared by 5 bases and J by 0 bases, with 16 bases between. For the CDR3, the DNA is TGTGCCAGCAGCCCCCGTCGGGACACCGCTAACTATGGCTACACCTTC. Translated, it gives CASSPRRDTANYGYTF.

This clone was counted a single time. CDR3 protein: CASQPGGRTDTQYF. The DNA of the CDR3 is TGTGCCAGTCAGCCCGGGGGTAGGACAGATACGCAGTATTTT. This chain links TRBV19 with TRBJ2-3; D may be TRBD2 (6 bases). Germline CDR1 is LNHDA and CDR2 is SQIVND (reference sequence). This CDR3 contains 14 residues. Trimming removed 8 bases from V and 3 bases from J, with 15 bases in between.

V and J are TRBV4-3 and TRBJ2-1; no reliable D call. This CDR3 is built from 13 residues. Per germline, CDR1 LGHNA and CDR2 YSLEER. The V end was cut by 2 bases, the J end by 12 bases, with 14 bases between. The CDR3 coding sequence is TGCGCCAGCAGCCAATCCCCCCGCGGTGCGCAGTTCTTC. This translates into CASSQSPRGAQFF.

This clone was seen a handful of times. The gene calls are TRBV30 and TRBJ2-7; D may be TRBD2 (5 bases). The V end was cut by 0 bases, the J end by 4 bases, with 13 bases between. The germline CDR1 and CDR2 sequences are GTSNPN and SVGIG (reference sequence). This CDR3 contains 14 residues. CDR3 sequence reads: CAWSVSGVKYEQYF. CDR3 nucleotides: TGTGCCTGGAGTGTTTCCGGGGTTAAGTACGAGCAGTACTTC.